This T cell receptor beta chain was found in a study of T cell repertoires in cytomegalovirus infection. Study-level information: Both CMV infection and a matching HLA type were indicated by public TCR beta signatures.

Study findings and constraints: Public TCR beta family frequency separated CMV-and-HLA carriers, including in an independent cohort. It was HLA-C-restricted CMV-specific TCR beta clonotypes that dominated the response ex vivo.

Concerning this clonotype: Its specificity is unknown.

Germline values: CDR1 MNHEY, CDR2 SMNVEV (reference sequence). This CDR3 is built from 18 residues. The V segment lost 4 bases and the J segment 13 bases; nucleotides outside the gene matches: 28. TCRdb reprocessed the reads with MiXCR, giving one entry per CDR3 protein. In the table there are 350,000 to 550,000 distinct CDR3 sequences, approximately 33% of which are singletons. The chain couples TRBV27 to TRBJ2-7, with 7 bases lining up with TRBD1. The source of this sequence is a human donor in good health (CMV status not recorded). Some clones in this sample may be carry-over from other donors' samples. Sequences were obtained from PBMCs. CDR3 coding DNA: TGTGCCAGCAGTTCGACCTCAACCCTGGCACAGGGGTTCTACGAGAATTACTTC. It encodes CASSSTSTLAQGFYENYF.